This T cell receptor beta chain derives from a study of blood T cell repertoires in COVID-19. Study-level information: In each case, the material was cDNA or gDNA derived from T cells, B-cell-depleted T cells, or PBMCs.

Between the trimmed V and J ends, which lost 3 bases and 3 bases, there was a span of 10 bases. The CDR3 loop spans 13 amino acids. Germline V gives CDR1 SGHNT, CDR2 YYREEE (reference sequence). The table came from immunoSEQ multiplex PCR; TCRdb's copy has only in-frame clones and leaves some out. The data show 250,000 to 300,000 clones, around four fifths seen once. The source material was peripheral blood. The rearrangement joins TRBV5-4 to TRBJ2-7, with D perhaps TRBD1 (6 bases). This TCR was sampled from a man aged 55 to 70 who had recovered from COVID-19. DNA for the CDR3: TGTGCCAGCAGCTGGCGAGGGGGCTACGAGCAGTACTTC. It yields the protein CASSWRGGYEQYF.